These T cell receptor beta chains were read from a single sample in a study of PD-L1 blockade in urothelial cancer. The assay was immunoSEQ multiplex PCR, and TCRdb's table has in-frame clones only and misses some. The table has tens of thousands of clones, 89% seen once. The sample was PBMCs, taken around atezolizumab (anti-PD-L1) treatment. These receptors came from a woman over 75 with urothelial cancer. The CDR3 runs from the conserved cysteine through the conserved F or W. D genes are given only for firm matches. Clone size, where shown, is once, few, many, or a class for clones that have expanded.

-,TRBV19,TRBJ2-7,-,CASSHLPGQGAYEQYF,TGTGCCAGTAGCCACCTCCCGGGCCAAGGGGCCTACGAGCAGTACTTC
-,TRBV5-6,TRBJ1-4,-,CASSVRVTNEKLFF,TGTGCCAGCAGCGTCAGGGTAACTAATGAAAAACTGTTTTTT
-,TRBV6-1,TRBJ2-7,TRBD2,CASMREAPYEQYF,TGTGCCAGCATGCGGGAGGCCCCCTACGAGCAGTACTTC
-,TRBV7-2,TRBJ2-7,TRBD2,CATLPAGANEQYF,TGTGCCACCTTGCCAGCGGGAGCCAACGAGCAGTACTTC
-,TRBV5-1,TRBJ2-7,-,CASSVDRTYSYEQYF,TGCGCCAGCAGCGTAGACAGGACTTACTCCTACGAGCAGTACTTC
once,TRBV7-9,TRBJ2-3,TRBD2,CASSSTSGATDTQYF,TGTGCCAGCAGCTCGACTAGCGGCGCCACAGATACGCAGTATTTT
-,TRBV7-3,TRBJ2-3,TRBD1,CASSDTGGLDTQYF,TGTGCCAGCAGCGACACAGGGGGACTAGATACGCAGTATTTT
-,TRBV6-1,TRBJ2-1,TRBD2,CASSEGLAASYNEQFF,TGTGCCAGCAGTGAAGGTCTAGCGGCCTCCTACAATGAGCAGTTCTTC
-,TRBV11-2,TRBJ2-5,-,CASIRYPPPQETQYF,TGTGCCAGCATCAGGTACCCCCCTCCCCAAGAGACCCAGTACTTC
-,TRBV5-6,TRBJ2-1,TRBD1,CASSGAGQGENEQFF,TGTGCCAGCAGCGGGGCGGGACAGGGGGAAAATGAGCAGTTCTTC
-,TRBV19,TRBJ1-5,TRBD1,CASSNPGGMGNQPQHF,TGTGCCAGTAGCAATCCAGGGGGCATGGGCAATCAGCCCCAGCATTTT
few,TRBV14,TRBJ1-1,-,CASSWGANTEAFF,TGTGCCAGCAGCTGGGGAGCGAACACTGAAGCTTTCTTT
-,TRBV9,TRBJ2-7,TRBD1,CASSPWTGASYEQYF,TGTGCCAGCAGCCCGTGGACAGGGGCGTCCTACGAGCAGTACTTC
few,TRBV28,TRBJ1-3,-,CASSLGQGLSGNTIYF,TGTGCCAGCAGTTTGGGGCAGGGGCTATCCGGAAACACCATATATTTT
-,TRBV2,TRBJ2-3,-,CASIQDREGTDTQYF,TGTGCCAGCATTCAGGACAGGGAGGGAACAGATACGCAGTATTTT
-,TRBV30,TRBJ1-5,-,CAWRGHSNQPQHF,TGTGCCTGGAGGGGACATAGCAATCAGCCCCAGCATTTT
-,TRBV7-2,TRBJ2-3,-,CASSLDPHSTDTQYF,TGTGCCAGCAGCTTAGACCCACATAGCACAGATACGCAGTATTTT
once,TRBV6-6,TRBJ2-1,TRBD1,CASSQPGQNNEQFF,TGTGCCAGCAGTCAACCGGGACAGAACAATGAGCAGTTCTTC
-,TRBV2,TRBJ1-2,-,CASTGDRSYGYTF,TGTGCCAGTACGGGGGACCGTAGCTATGGCTACACCTTC
-,TRBV7-3,TRBJ2-3,TRBD2,CASSLLPGGTTDTQYF,TGTGCCAGCAGCTTACTTCCGGGGGGAACCACAGATACGCAGTATTTT
-,TRBV5-1,TRBJ2-3,TRBD2,CASSLAGTSGDTQYF,TGCGCCAGCAGCTTGGCCGGGACTAGCGGAGATACGCAGTATTTT
-,TRBV15,TRBJ2-1,TRBD2,CATSRDLVSGRYGEQFF,TGTGCCACCAGCAGAGATTTGGTGAGCGGGAGATACGGGGAGCAGTTCTTC
-,TRBV27,TRBJ2-1,-,CASSLGGSYNEQFF,TGTGCCAGCAGTTTGGGGGGCTCCTACAATGAGCAGTTCTTC
-,TRBV5-1,TRBJ1-4,-,CASSLGPPGVSNEKLFF,TGCGCCAGCAGCTTGGGTCCCCCAGGGGTTTCTAATGAAAAACTGTTTTTT
-,TRBV28,TRBJ1-5,-,CASSFRNSNQPQHF,TGTGCCAGCAGTTTCAGGAATAGCAATCAGCCCCAGCATTTT
-,TRBV7-8,TRBJ1-1,-,CASSLERRNTEAFF,TGTGCCAGCAGCTTAGAGCGGAGAAACACTGAAGCTTTCTTT
-,TRBV28,TRBJ2-3,TRBD2,CASREGTSSRTDTQYF,TGTGCCAGCAGGGAGGGGACTAGCAGTCGCACAGATACGCAGTATTTT
-,TRBV28,TRBJ2-1,TRBD2,CASSSRLAGGTHEQFF,TGTGCCAGCAGTTCCCGACTAGCGGGAGGAACCCATGAGCAGTTCTTC
-,TRBV18,TRBJ2-3,TRBD2,CASSPEAGAPDTQYF,TGTGCCAGCTCCCCTGAAGCGGGAGCGCCAGATACGCAGTATTTT
-,TRBV19,TRBJ2-7,-,CASSINGVFYEQYF,TGTGCCAGTAGTATTAACGGGGTTTTCTACGAGCAGTACTTC
-,TRBV9,TRBJ2-2,-,CASSVGHSGTGELFF,TGTGCCAGCAGCGTAGGCCACAGCGGGACCGGGGAGCTGTTTTTT
-,TRBV9,TRBJ2-5,-,CASSVATGRETQYF,TGTGCCAGCAGCGTAGCTACAGGGCGAGAGACCCAGTACTTC
-,TRBV2,TRBJ1-2,-,CASRETGRGGGYTF,TGTGCCAGCAGGGAAACAGGGCGTGGGGGTGGCTACACCTTC
-,TRBV28,TRBJ2-1,TRBD2,CATLAGSYEQFF,TGTGCCACCCTAGCGGGTTCATATGAGCAGTTCTTC
-,TRBV28,TRBJ2-7,TRBD2,CASSPVGLADEQYF,TGTGCCAGCAGTCCGGTGGGACTAGCGGACGAGCAGTACTTC
-,TRBV6-1,TRBJ1-4,TRBD1,CASSLQGATNEKLFF,TGTGCCAGCAGTCTACAGGGGGCAACTAATGAAAAACTGTTTTTT
-,TRBV9,TRBJ1-1,TRBD1,CASSVGGDSNTEAFF,TGTGCCAGCAGCGTAGGCGGGGACAGTAACACTGAAGCTTTCTTT
-,TRBV19,TRBJ2-5,-,CASSQDRQETQYF,TGTGCCAGTAGTCAAGACAGGCAAGAGACCCAGTACTTC
-,TRBV6-1,TRBJ2-7,TRBD2,CASSPLAGRAYEQYF,TGTGCCAGCAGCCCTCTAGCGGGACGCGCCTACGAGCAGTACTTC
-,TRBV9,TRBJ2-7,TRBD2,CASSVQPGLEYEQYF,TGTGCCAGCAGCGTCCAACCGGGACTAGAATACGAGCAGTACTTC
-,TRBV4-1,TRBJ2-3,TRBD2,CASSLQPGTSGPTDTQYF,TGCGCCAGCAGCCTTCAACCCGGGACTAGCGGACCCACAGATACGCAGTATTTT
once,TRBV11-2,TRBJ2-7,TRBD2,CASSLMGTSAYEQYF,TGTGCCAGCAGCCTGATGGGGACTAGCGCCTACGAGCAGTACTTC
-,TRBV19,TRBJ2-1,TRBD2,CASSPGLAAGGGSRYNEQFF,TGTGCCAGTAGTCCTGGACTAGCAGCAGGAGGGGGGAGTCGTTACAATGAGCAGTTCTTC
once,TRBV5-1,TRBJ2-1,TRBD2,CASSLGTSSEHNEQFF,TGCGCCAGCAGCTTGGGGACTAGCTCGGAACACAATGAGCAGTTCTTC
-,TRBV7-3,TRBJ2-2,-,CASSLTGTTLANTGELFF,TGTGCCAGCAGCTTAACGGGGACAACGTTAGCGAACACCGGGGAGCTGTTTTTT
few,TRBV28,TRBJ1-2,-,CASSLFVQDYGYTF,TGTGCCAGCAGTTTATTCGTCCAGGATTATGGCTACACCTTC
-,TRBV18,TRBJ1-5,TRBD1,CASSQQGLRQPQHF,TGTGCCAGCTCGCAACAGGGGCTGCGGCAGCCCCAGCATTTT